Presented here are 7 T cell receptor beta chains from one specimen sequenced in a study of identical twins. In TCRdb, the 5' RACE reads were re-called with MiXCR into one record per CDR3 protein. The data hold 690,000 or so distinct CDR3 sequences, with over 8.5% observed a single time. Another study also made use of these data, one on yellow fever vaccine responses in identical twins.

The specimen was PBMCs. The receptors derive from a woman aged 18-29 years in good health.

This clonotype has just a few counts. The rearrangement joins TRBV4-3 to TRBJ2-2; D gene uncertain. CDR3 size: 15 residues. Per germline, CDR1 LGHNA and CDR2 YSLEER. V lost 1 base, J lost 5 bases, and 11 bases lay in between. In DNA form, the CDR3 reads TGCGCCAGCAGCCAAGGGGGAACTGGAACCGGGGAGCTGTTTTTT. Translating gives CASSQGGTGTGELFF.

This clonotype was seen a few times. V gene TRBV7-2 combines with J gene TRBJ2-3, with D uncertain. Trimming left V 2 bases short and J 2 bases short, with 17 bases between. The CDR3 is 17 amino acids. Germline CDR1 and CDR2: SGHTA and FQGNSA. The CDR3 DNA sequence: TGTGCCAGCAGCTTACGAGGCAGCATCCTAAACACAGATACGCAGTATTTT. Translated, it gives CASSLRGSILNTDTQYF. Together with reference TRBV7-2 and TRBJ2-3, the CDR3 gives the full variable domain: GAGVSQSPSNKVTEKGKDVELRCDPISGHTALYWYRQSLGQGLEFLIYFQGNSAPDKSGLPSDRFSAERTGGSVSTLTIQRTQQEDSAVYLCASSLRGSILNTDTQYFGPGTRLTVL.

This clonotype was found a few times. This chain links TRBV6-1 with TRBJ2-3, with 9 positions matching TRBD2. CDR1 is MNHNS, CDR2 SASEGT, per germline. CDR3 length: 13 amino acids. Trimming cost V 6 bases and J 8 bases; bases outside gene matches: 6. The CDR3 DNA reads TGTGCCAGCAGGGAGGTAGCGGGAGTTACGCAGTATTTT. Protein: CASREVAGVTQYF.

Ten or more counts support this clonotype. The chain is built from TRBV12-3 or TRBV12-4 and TRBJ2-1, with a possible D match to TRBD1 (6 bases). This CDR3 has 15 amino acids. Trimming pared 5 bases from V and 6 bases from J, leaving 17 bases between. CDR3 bases: TGTGCCAGCAGTCACCGACAGGCCCGAGGCAATGAGCAGTTCTTC. The encoded protein is CASSHRQARGNEQFF.

The chain employs TRBV12-3 or TRBV12-4 and TRBJ2-1; maybe TRBD2 (6 bases). This CDR3 spans 13 amino acids. The germline V and J ends were trimmed by 6 bases and 4 bases, with 10 bases remaining between them. CDR3 amino acids: CASSRLEYNEQFF. In nucleotides, the CDR3 is TGTGCCAGCAGCCGACTAGAATACAATGAGCAGTTCTTC.

This clonotype has a count of ten or more. The rearrangement joins TRBV4-3 to TRBJ2-1; possible D gene TRBD1, 5 bases. Trimming removed 0 bases from V and 10 bases from J, with 10 bases in between. The CDR3 length is 13 residues. The germline V gene has CDR1 LGHNA and CDR2 YSLEER. The CDR3 sequence: CASSQEWGWEQFF. CDR3 coding DNA: TGCGCCAGCAGCCAAGAATGGGGCTGGGAGCAGTTCTTC.

This clonotype appeared a few times. V and J are TRBV29-1 and TRBJ2-2; 10 nucleotides match TRBD1. Trimming at V came to 8 bases and at J to 5 bases, leaving 5 bases not matched to a gene. The CDR3 contains 13 residues. Germline assignment: CDR1 SQVTM and CDR2 ANQGSEA. CDR3: CSYRDRGTGELFF. The DNA for the CDR3 is TGCAGCTACCGGGACAGGGGTACCGGGGAGCTGTTTTTT.